This TCR beta chain emerged from a study of blood T cell repertoires in COVID-19. Whole-study context: Acute and convalescent COVID-19 specimens originated in the United States, Italy and Spain. The cDNA or gDNA used as material had been derived from T cells, B-cell-depleted T cells, or PBMCs.

CDR1 and CDR2 from the germline V gene are MNHEY and SVGAGI. The CDR3 has 15 amino acids. V was pared by 6 bases and J by 7 bases, with 11 bases of the junction left unmatched. Authors' processing steps: Amplification of reference gene primers was used by the study to estimate nucleated cell counts. This table comes from immunoSEQ multiplex PCR, and its TCRdb copy is limited to in-frame clones, with some not included. That table supplies the V and J calls and clone size; D and trimming were determined from the DNA. Found here are about 300,000 clones, about nine tenths of them singletons; the top ten hold approximately 2%.

The receptor was isolated from a man in his late teens or twenties with active or convalescent COVID-19. This chain joins TRBV6-5 and TRBJ1-4; 7 positions agree with TRBD1. Specimen: peripheral blood. In DNA, the CDR3 is TGTGCCAGCAGGACTGCCTCGACAGGGCTTGAAAAACTGTTTTTT. Protein: CASRTASTGLEKLFF.